The 2 T cell receptor beta chains below were found in one sample sequenced in a study of patients and donors after allogeneic stem cell transplantation. TCRdb independently ran MiXCR on the RT-PCR reads; one entry per CDR3 protein. The data show 45,000 to 65,000 distinct CDR3 sequences, with approximately 12% seen just once and less than 35% held by the top ten. The sequencing input was blood, either unsorted or a sorted T cell fraction (not recorded which). All receptors come from a human donor who was either an allogeneic HSCT recipient or a stem cell or donor lymphocyte infusion donor (not recorded which). It is not recorded whose cells these are; they may come from a transplant donor.

A few counts support this clonotype. The V and J genes are TRBV11-2 and TRBJ2-5; D is uncertain. The germline gives CDR1 SGHAT, CDR2 FQNNGV. Trimming removed 4 bases from V and 5 bases from J, with 14 bases in between. This CDR3 spans 14 amino acids. The DNA for the CDR3 is TGTGCCAGCAGCTACCCCGAAGGGATCGAGACCCAGTACTTC. Translating gives CASSYPEGIETQYF.

This clonotype was seen a handful of times. V usage is TRBV18 and J usage is TRBJ1-1; D gene ambiguous. Per the germline V gene, CDR1 is KGHSH and CDR2 is LQKENI. The ends were cut back, 6 bases at V and 0 bases at J, with 17 bases in the middle. This CDR3 has 16 amino acids. CDR3 loop: CASSPPVEGMNTEAFF. The CDR3 DNA is TGTGCCAGCTCTCCGCCGGTTGAAGGAATGAACACTGAAGCTTTCTTT.